This TCR beta chain is from a study of T cell repertoires in ileal Crohn's disease. Per sample, approximately 540 nanograms of biopsy DNA were TCRB immunosequenced. Sequencing was performed with immunoSEQ multiplex PCR; in TCRdb, only in-frame clones are kept and a portion is missing. The profile shows around 1,300 clones, about 80% of them singletons. Remarks on this clone: Other nucleotide sequences from this sample produce the same CDR3.

The CDR3 totals 15 residues. Germline V gene data show CDR1 as MNHEY and CDR2 as SMNVEV (reference sequence). V was shortened by 3 bases and J by 3 bases, with 14 bases between the two germline ends. Indicated time point: neoterminal ileum biopsy at postoperative endoscopy, about 6 months after surgery. The source is an adult with Crohn's disease. The sequenced sample consisted of ileal tissue. The chain couples TRBV27 to TRBJ1-1, with D maybe TRBD1 (5 bases). DNA for the CDR3: TGTGCCAGCAGTTTGAGAGGGCCGGGGGACACTGAAGCTTTCTTT. It codes for CASSLRGPGDTEAFF.